Listed below are T cell receptor beta chains from one sample, sequenced in a study of type 1 regulatory T cells. TCRdb reprocessed the reads with MiXCR, giving one entry per CDR3 protein. This sample has tens of thousands of distinct CDR3 sequences, with around 20% found just once. For these TCRs, the target antigens are not known. Sequencing used cultured type 1 regulatory T (Tr1) cells, either the whole culture or a sorted fraction (not recorded which). All receptors derive from a human donor in good health. The CDR3 runs from the conserved cysteine through the conserved F or W. The D gene is left open where the match is weak. Only some rows state a clone size, as once, few, many or a class for expanded clones.

J | D | V | size | length | DNA | CDR3
TRBJ2-7 | - | TRBV4-2 | - | 21 | TGCGCCAGCAGACCGAATACACAGACCCGACGCGACAGTCACATCTCCTACGAGCAGTACTTC | CASRPNTQTRRDSHISYEQYF
TRBJ2-1 | - | TRBV12-3/TRBV12-4 | few | 15 | TGTGCCAGCAGTTCACCGGCTGTGGATGTCGGAGAGCGGTTCTTC | CASSSPAVDVGERFF
TRBJ2-7 | - | TRBV5-1 | many | 14 | TGCGCCAGCAGCTACCGGGGAGGTGATAACGAGCAGTACTTC | CASSYRGGDNEQYF
TRBJ2-3 | - | TRBV7-2 | few | 14 | TGTGCCAGCACCGAATACCTGAACACAGATACGCAGTATTTT | CASTEYLNTDTQYF
TRBJ1-1 | - | TRBV5-1 | few | 15 | TGCGCCAGCAGCTTGGCCGGGCAGTTGAACACTGAAGCTTTCTTT | CASSLAGQLNTEAFF
TRBJ2-5 | - | TRBV18 | - | 13 | TGTGCCAGCTCACCGGCAGGCCCAGAGACCCAGTACTTC | CASSPAGPETQYF
TRBJ2-7 | - | TRBV29-1 | - | 13 | TGCAGCGTCGCGGGGTTCGCCAACTACGAGCAGTACTTC | CSVAGFANYEQYF
TRBJ2-2 | TRBD1 | TRBV5-1 | few | 14 | TGCGCCAGCGAGACGGGACAGGGGGCCGGGGAGCTGTTTTTT | CASETGQGAGELFF
TRBJ2-7 | TRBD2 | TRBV28 | many | 14 | TGTGCCAGCGCCCGGGGCGGGAGTAGCTACGAGCAGTACTTC | CASARGGSSYEQYF
TRBJ2-5 | - | TRBV3-1 | - | 14 | TGTGCCAGCAGCCAAGATGCAGGGGGGCAGACCCAGTACTTC | CASSQDAGGQTQYF
TRBJ2-1 | - | TRBV10-3 | many | 13 | TGTGCCATCAGTGAGTCGAACGGCGTTGGGCAGTTCTTC | CAISESNGVGQFF
TRBJ2-1 | - | TRBV27 | - | 16 | TGTGCCAGCAGTTTCTTACAGGGAAGCTCCTACAATGAGCAGTTCTTC | CASSFLQGSSYNEQFF
TRBJ2-5 | - | TRBV2 | few | 12 | TGTGCCAGCAGTGAACTTCGGGAGACCCAGTACTTC | CASSELRETQYF
TRBJ1-1 | - | TRBV29-1 | - | 11 | TGCAGCGTTGCCAGGGTGACTGAAGCTTTCTTT | CSVARVTEAFF